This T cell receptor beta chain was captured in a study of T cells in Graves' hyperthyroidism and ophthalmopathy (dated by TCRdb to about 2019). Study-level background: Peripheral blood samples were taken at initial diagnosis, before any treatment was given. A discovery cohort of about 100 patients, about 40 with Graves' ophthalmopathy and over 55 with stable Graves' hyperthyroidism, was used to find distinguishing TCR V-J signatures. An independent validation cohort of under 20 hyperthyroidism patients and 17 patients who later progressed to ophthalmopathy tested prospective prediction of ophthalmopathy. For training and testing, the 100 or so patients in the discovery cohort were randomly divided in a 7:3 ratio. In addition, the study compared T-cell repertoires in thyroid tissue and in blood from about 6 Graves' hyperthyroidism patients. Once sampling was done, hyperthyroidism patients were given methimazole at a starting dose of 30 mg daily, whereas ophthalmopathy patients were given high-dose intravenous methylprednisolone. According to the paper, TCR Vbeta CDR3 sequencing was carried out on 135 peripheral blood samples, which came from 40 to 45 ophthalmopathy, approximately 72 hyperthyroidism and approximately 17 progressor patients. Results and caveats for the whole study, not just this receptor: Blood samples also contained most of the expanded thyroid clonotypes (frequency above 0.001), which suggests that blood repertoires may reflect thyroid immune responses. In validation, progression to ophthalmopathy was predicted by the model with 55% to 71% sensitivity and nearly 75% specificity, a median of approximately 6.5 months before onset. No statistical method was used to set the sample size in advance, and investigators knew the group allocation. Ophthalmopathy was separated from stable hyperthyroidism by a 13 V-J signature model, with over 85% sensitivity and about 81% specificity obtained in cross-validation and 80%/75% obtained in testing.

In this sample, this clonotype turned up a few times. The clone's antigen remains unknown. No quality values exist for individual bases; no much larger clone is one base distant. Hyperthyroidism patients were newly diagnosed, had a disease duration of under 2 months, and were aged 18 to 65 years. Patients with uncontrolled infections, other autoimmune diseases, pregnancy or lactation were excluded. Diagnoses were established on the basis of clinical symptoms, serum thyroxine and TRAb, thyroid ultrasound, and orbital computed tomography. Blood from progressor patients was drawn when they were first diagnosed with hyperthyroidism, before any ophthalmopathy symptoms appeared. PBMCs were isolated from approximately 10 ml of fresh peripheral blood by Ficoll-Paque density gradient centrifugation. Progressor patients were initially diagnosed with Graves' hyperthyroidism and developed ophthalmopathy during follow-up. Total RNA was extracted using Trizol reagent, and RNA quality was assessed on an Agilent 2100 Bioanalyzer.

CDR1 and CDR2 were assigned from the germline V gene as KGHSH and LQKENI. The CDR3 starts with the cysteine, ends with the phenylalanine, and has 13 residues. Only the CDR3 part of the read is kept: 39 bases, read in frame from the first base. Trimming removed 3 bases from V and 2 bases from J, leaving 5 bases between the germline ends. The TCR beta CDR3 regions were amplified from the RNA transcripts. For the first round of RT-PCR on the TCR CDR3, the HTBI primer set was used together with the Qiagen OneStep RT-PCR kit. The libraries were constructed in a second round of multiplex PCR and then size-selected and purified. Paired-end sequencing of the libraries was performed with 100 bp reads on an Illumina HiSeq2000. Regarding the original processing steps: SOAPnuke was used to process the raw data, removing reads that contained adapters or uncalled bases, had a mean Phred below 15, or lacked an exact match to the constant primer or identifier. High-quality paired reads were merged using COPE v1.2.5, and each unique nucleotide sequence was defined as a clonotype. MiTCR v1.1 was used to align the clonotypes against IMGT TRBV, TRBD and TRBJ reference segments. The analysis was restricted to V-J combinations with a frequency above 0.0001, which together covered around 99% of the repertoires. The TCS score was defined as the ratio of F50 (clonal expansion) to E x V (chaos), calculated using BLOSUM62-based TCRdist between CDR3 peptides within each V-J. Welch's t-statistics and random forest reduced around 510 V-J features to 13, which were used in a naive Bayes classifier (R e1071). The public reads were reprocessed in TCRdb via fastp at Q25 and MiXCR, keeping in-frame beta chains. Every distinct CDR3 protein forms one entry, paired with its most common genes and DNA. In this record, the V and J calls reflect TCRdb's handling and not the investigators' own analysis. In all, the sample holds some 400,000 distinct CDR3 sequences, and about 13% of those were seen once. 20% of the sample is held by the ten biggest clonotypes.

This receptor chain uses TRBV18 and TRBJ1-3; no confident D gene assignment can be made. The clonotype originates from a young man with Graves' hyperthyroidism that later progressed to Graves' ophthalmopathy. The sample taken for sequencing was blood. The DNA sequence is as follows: TGTGCCAGCTCACCGGAAACTGGAAACACCATATATTTT. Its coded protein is CASSPETGNTIYF.